This entry describes one TCR beta chain. Its recognized antigen is unknown. No clone much larger than this one lies a single base away; base qualities are absent. The library was produced with the immunoSEQ multiplex PCR assay. RNA was extracted from all samples and reverse transcribed into cDNA as template for TCR sequencing. SuperScript III was used for first-strand cDNA synthesis, primed with a 2:1 mix of oligo-dT and random hexamers. A synthetic immune receptor repertoire was used to measure amplification bias, and any remaining bias was corrected computationally. On the authors' methods: Raw reads were preprocessed for error removal, and CDR3 was defined according to IMGT conventions as running from the conserved cysteine to phenylalanine. To get clonality, Shannon entropy was normalized by log2 of the number of productive unique TCRs and the result was subtracted from 1. CD4 or CD8 identity of scalp clones was inferred by cross-referencing scalp TCRbeta sequences with sorted blood CD4 and CD8 repertoires. TCRdb holds this immuneACCESS table with in-frame rearrangements only. Some clones are missing; in checked studies, unresolved V genes explain under half, and the rest has no known cause. Clone size and the V and J calls come from that table; the DNA yielded D and trimming. The sample yields about 110,000 clones; under 60% were counted once. The ten biggest clones cover around a quarter of the sample.

The data were taken from a study of CD8+ T cells in alopecia areata (dated 2018 in TCRdb). Study-wide context: The study used high-throughput TCRbeta sequencing to examine T cell clonal expansion in alopecia areata, in both the C3H/HeJ mouse model and human patients. RNA came from the PAXgene miRNA kit for fixed scalp, the miRNeasy kit for PBMCs, and the RNeasy kit for mouse skin. immunoSEQ multiplex PCR using 35 Vbeta forward primers and 13 Jbeta reverse primers was used to amplify TCRbeta CDR3 regions. In humans, TCRbeta sequencing was performed on scalp tissue and on sorted CD4+ and CD8+ peripheral blood T cells from healthy controls and from patients with patchy or totalis/universalis alopecia areata. Scalp clonality was compared among normal scalp (n=4), patchy alopecia areata scalp (n=8), and alopecia totalis/universalis scalp (n=8).

From alopecia areata patients, peripheral blood was collected along with lesional scalp punch biopsies. PBMCs were isolated by density centrifugation and stained for CD3, CD4 and CD8, after which CD4+ and CD8+ T cells were sorted on a FACSAria. Untreated alopecia areata patients were recruited as part of a multicenter biomarker study. Blood CD8+ T cells from about 5 biomarker-study patients were further sorted into NKG2D-low and NKG2D-high fractions. On the study overall, not on this receptor specifically: Shared TCR sequences between patients were less evident than in mice, which may be partly attributable to HLA diversity in the patient population. Unlike mouse skin, which is dominated by gammadelta T cells, normal human skin has resident alphabeta T cells that are also sequenced, and this complicates analysis of the scalp TCR repertoire. Compared with normal scalp, lesional scalp, particularly in alopecia totalis/universalis, had higher clonality and more expanded CD8+ clones, which suggests antigenic drive.

Spanning cysteine to phenylalanine, the CDR3 consists of 14 amino acids. Of the read, only the CDR3 DNA is kept; its 42 bases are in frame from base 1. Compared with germline, V lacks 3 bases and J lacks 4 bases; bases without a gene match: 5. As encoded in the germline V gene (reference sequence), CDR1 is SEHNR while CDR2 is FQNEAQ. The sample was NKG2D-low CD8+ T cells sorted from blood. This specimen's cell subset or site label, per the study, means: sorted CD8+ NKG2D-low blood T cells. The source is a human donor with alopecia areata. The chain is encoded by TRBV7-9 joined to TRBJ1-2, and 7 bases in between align with TRBD1. The CDR3 region reads CASSLTGQTYGYTF. Here is the DNA: TGTGCCAGCAGCTTGACGGGACAGACCTATGGCTACACCTTC.